This T cell receptor (beta chain) emerged from a study of regulatory T cells in long-lasting Graves disease (TCRdb year 2021). As for the study more broadly: In the newly diagnosed Graves' disease group, patients had been taking antithyroid drugs for less than 3 months. A total of some 35 samples underwent TCR sequencing: around 13 from persistent and 20 from newly diagnosed Graves' disease patients. The study took place in China and was registered as a clinical trial. This study used TCR sequencing and RNA sequencing of peripheral blood to compare persistent Graves' disease patients against newly diagnosed Graves' disease patients. The paper as a whole reports these results and caveats: The small sample size was acknowledged by the authors as a limitation that may reduce accuracy. A larger number of public clonotypes was shared among persistent patients (approximately 3,000) than among newly diagnosed patients (about 990). Compared with newly diagnosed patients, patients with persistent Graves' disease had lower TCR Shannon entropy and fewer highly expanded clones, which suggests clonal expansion. Only peripheral blood was studied, because thyroid tissue, the primary lesion, was inaccessible. Only the TCR beta chain was sequenced and analyzed.

The library was prepared using multiplex PCR. The run used an Illumina HiSeq 4000. CDR3 regions were amplified by Arm-PCR with iRepertoire HTBI primers to construct TCR beta libraries. Gel purification was performed on PCR products prior to sequencing. The authors' analysis ran thus. Across samples, approximately 68 TRBV and around 15 TRBJ segments were identified and used for gene usage analysis of CDR3 amino acid clonotypes. Filtered high-quality paired reads were merged into contigs using COPE and FqMerger. BLAST was used to align contigs to IMGT TRBV, TRBD and TRBJ reference genes, and CDR3 was defined according to IMGT. Any clonotype with a frequency above 0.1% was classified as a highly expanded clone. Repertoire diversity was measured by Shannon entropy, and V-J evenness by the Gini coefficient. A clonotype was considered public if more than one individual shared it. TCRdb reprocessing: public reads trimmed at Q25 with fastp, clones called with MiXCR, in-frame beta chains kept. CDR3 protein sequences are deduplicated, and each keeps its most common genes and DNA. TCRdb, rather than the study authors, made the V and J calls. This sample is represented by about 380,000 distinct CDR3 sequences; less than 20% of them were singletons. The ten largest clones take up roughly 20% of the sample.

According to the study, the label for this sample's time point signals: newly diagnosed GD, antithyroid drugs for less than 3 months. RNA was extracted from PBMCs in TRIzol for both TCR sequencing and RNA sequencing. The diagnosis of Graves' disease was made according to American Thyroid Association guidelines. Patients for the study were recruited at an endocrinology department in Xi'an, China. From each patient, nine milliliters of peripheral blood was collected into an EDTA anticoagulant tube. Ficoll Paque Plus density gradient separation was used to isolate PBMCs, and no further T cell sorting was performed. RNA quality was checked with an Agilent 2100 Bioanalyzer and agarose gel, and concentration with a NanoDrop 2000. This clonotype was seen repeatedly, ten times or more. This receptor's antigen is unknown. The sample holds no much larger clone one base away, and base qualities are not on file.

This specimen consisted of peripheral blood mononuclear cells (PBMCs), obtained at new diagnosis, from a patient treated with antithyroid drugs. The sequence came from a female donor with Graves disease.

The CDR3 amino acid sequence is: CASSQLLAGGGYNEQFF. The DNA sequence is as follows: TGCGCCAGCAGCCAACTCCTAGCGGGCGGGGGGTACAATGAGCAGTTCTTC. The chain uses TRBV4-3 and TRBJ2-1, with 8 middle bases fitting TRBD2. The CDR3, from cysteine to phenylalanine, totals 17 residues. The sequence is cut down to CDR3 DNA, 51 bases in frame from base 1. CDR1 and CDR2, per the germline V gene, are LGHNA and YSLEER. Compared with germline, V lacks 2 bases and J lacks 4 bases; bases without a gene match: 10.